These 31 T cell receptor beta chains were sequenced from one sample in a study of blood T cell repertoires in COVID-19. Using immunoSEQ multiplex PCR, the repertoire was profiled, and TCRdb retains in-frame clones only, with some absent. Of tens of thousands of clones listed, 70% to 85% are singletons. Material for sequencing was peripheral blood. These receptor sequences come from a woman in her fifties or sixties with acute or convalescent COVID-19.

The chain couples TRBV7-2 to TRBJ1-1; D remains unclear. The CDR3 is made up of 14 amino acids. The germline V gene has CDR1 SGHTA and CDR2 FQGNSA. Trimming left V 2 bases short and J 2 bases short, with 9 bases between. The CDR3 nucleotides are TGTGCCAGCAGCTTAAAAGGGAGAAACACTGAAGCTTTCTTT. Encoded protein: CASSLKGRNTEAFF.

The chain joins TRBV3-1 (or the pseudogene TRBV3-2) to TRBJ2-3; a weak D match, TRBD2 (6 bases). Trimming left V 1 base short and J 0 bases short, with 11 bases between. CDR1 and CDR2 from the germline V gene are LGHDT and YNNKEL (reference sequence). The CDR3 covers 16 residues. CDR3 loop: CASSQGAGPSTDTQYF. In DNA form, the CDR3 reads TGTGCCAGCAGCCAAGGGGCGGGACCTAGCACAGATACGCAGTATTTT.

The chain recombines TRBV5-5 with TRBJ2-1, with TRBD2 matching 8 bases. This CDR3 is built from 15 residues. The V gene's germline CDR1 is SGHKS and CDR2 YYEKEE (reference sequence). Trimming removed 4 bases from V and 2 bases from J; junction bases left unmatched: 5. CDR3 sequence reads: CASSLGLAAYNEQFF. For the CDR3, the DNA is TGTGCCAGCAGCCTCGGACTAGCAGCCTACAATGAGCAGTTCTTC.

The rearrangement uses TRBV24-1 and TRBJ2-2; tentative D call: TRBD1 (6 bases). The CDR3 has 15 amino acids. With 6 bases removed from V and 4 bases from J, the gap between germline ends came to 14 bases. CDR1 KGHDR and CDR2 SFDVKD come from the germline V gene. CDR3 coding DNA: TGTGCCACCAGTTCTGCACAGGGATCCACCGGGGAGCTGTTTTTT. Amino acids: CATSSAQGSTGELFF.

This sequence joins TRBV6-1 and TRBJ2-1; a weak D match, TRBD2 (6 bases). This CDR3 has 13 amino acids. The ends were cut back, 3 bases at V and 4 bases at J, with 7 bases in the middle. CDR1 and CDR2 from the germline V gene are MNHNS and SASEGT. The CDR3 DNA follows: TGTGCCAGCAGTGAGGGACTGTACAATGAGCAGTTCTTC. It is translated as CASSEGLYNEQFF.

The rearrangement joins TRBV6-5 to TRBJ2-2, with a tentative D call TRBD2 (5 bases). The CDR3 totals 11 residues. With 5 bases removed from V and 7 bases from J, the gap between germline ends came to 5 bases. Germline values: CDR1 MNHEY, CDR2 SVGAGI. Here the CDR3 DNA reads TGTGCCAGCAGTCGGGGCGGGGAGCTGTTTTTT. Amino acids: CASSRGGELFF.

The rearrangement links TRBV2 to TRBJ2-7; 8 nucleotides align to TRBD1. Germline V gene data show CDR1 as SNHLY and CDR2 as FYNNEI. CDR3 length: 13 residues. The V gene end was trimmed by 9 bases and the J gene end by 1 base; junction bases not matched to a gene: 5. The CDR3 region is CASTGQGSYEQYF. As DNA, the CDR3 is TGTGCCAGTACTGGACAGGGTTCCTACGAGCAGTACTTC.

The CDR3 DNA is TGTGCCAGCAGCTTAGAGAGTTCACCCCTCCACTTT. Protein: CASSLESSPLHF. The V call is TRBV11-2, the J call TRBJ1-6; D is unresolved. The CDR3 consists of 12 residues. V was clipped by 0 bases and J by 9 bases, with 3 bases between them. Germline-derived CDR1 and CDR2 are SGHAT and FQNNGV.

The gene calls are TRBV15 and TRBJ2-1; TRBD2 matches 7 bases. This CDR3 contains 14 residues. From germline, CDR1 is LNHNV and CDR2 YYDKDF (reference sequence). The V gene end was trimmed by 5 bases and the J gene end by 8 bases; junction bases not matched to a gene: 9. Here the CDR3 reads CATSSRLALDEQFF. The CDR3 DNA sequence: TGTGCCACCAGCTCCCGACTAGCTTTGGATGAGCAGTTCTTC.

This clone was recorded once. DNA for the CDR3: TGTGCCAGCAGCTTACGTCAGGGAATGAACACTGAAGCTTTCTTT. Protein: CASSLRQGMNTEAFF. The chain combines TRBV7-9 with TRBJ1-1, with D perhaps matching TRBD1 (5 bases). V was pared by 2 bases and J by 0 bases, with 10 bases between. This CDR3 contains 15 residues. Germline V gene lookup returns CDR1 SEHNR and CDR2 FQNEAQ (reference sequence).

This sequence joins TRBV5-1 and TRBJ1-5; 11 bases match TRBD1. From germline, CDR1 is SGHRS and CDR2 YFSETQ. Trimming at V came to 4 bases and at J to 6 bases, leaving 9 bases not matched to a gene. This CDR3 comprises 16 residues. CDR3 in DNA: TGCGCCAGCAGCCCGGACGGGACAGGGGGGCTTCAGCCCCAGCATTTT. Its translation is CASSPDGTGGLQPQHF.

The J gene is TRBJ2-2, the V gene TRBV9; TRBD2 is a possible D gene (5 bases). The CDR3 loop spans 12 amino acids. CDR1 SGDLS and CDR2 YYNGEE come from the germline V gene. V lost 8 bases and J 7 bases, leaving 12 bases between the germline ends. The CDR3 bases are TGTGCCAGTAGTGGGAGCTTCGGGGAGCTGTTTTTT. Protein product: CASSGSFGELFF. The full variable domain, completed using reference TRBV9 and TRBJ2-2, is DSGVTQTPKHLITATGQRVTLRCSPRSGDLSVYWYQQSLDQGLQFLIQYYNGEERAKGNILERFSAQQFPDLHSELNLSSLELGDSALYFCASSGSFGELFFGEGSRLTVL.

This sequence joins TRBV15 and TRBJ1-2, with 7 positions matching TRBD1. CDR3 length equals 13 residues. CDR1 LNHNV and CDR2 YYDKDF come from the germline V gene (reference sequence). V dropped 2 bases and J dropped 3; count of bases not matched to a gene: 0. The CDR3 nucleotides read TGTGCCACCAGCAGAACAGGGGACTATGGCTACACCTTC. Translation: CATSRTGDYGYTF. Full variable domain (missing parts from reference TRBV15 and TRBJ1-2): DAMVIQNPRYQVTQFGKPVTLSCSQTLNHNVMYWYQQKSSQAPKLLFHYYDKDFNNEADTPDNFQSRRPNTSFCFLDIRSPGLGDTAMYLCATSRTGDYGYTFGSGTRLTVV.

This clone was detected once. The V and J genes are TRBV18 and TRBJ1-1; D gene ambiguous. The V gene's germline CDR1 is KGHSH and CDR2 LQKENI. CDR3 length: 11 amino acids. V lost 8 bases, J lost 6 bases, and 10 bases lay in between. The CDR3 DNA reads as TGTGCCAGCGTACGTGACTCTGAAGCTTTCTTT. This codes for CASVRDSEAFF.

J is TRBJ1-4 and V is TRBV18; D ambiguous. The CDR3 has 13 residues. V lost 1 base, J lost 4 bases, and 4 bases lay in between. Looked up from germline, CDR1 is KGHSH and CDR2 is LQKENI. The CDR3: CASSPRYNEKLFF. The CDR3 DNA is TGTGCCAGCTCACCACGCTATAATGAAAAACTGTTTTTT.

The V call is TRBV18, the J call TRBJ2-2, with 8 bases fitting TRBD1. After removal of 2 bases from V and 8 bases from J, the junction contained 16 bases not matched to a gene. CDR1 is KGHSH and CDR2 is LQKENI in the germline V gene. This CDR3 has 18 amino acids. The CDR3 here is CASSPWRILGQVSGELFF. The CDR3 DNA reads as TGTGCCAGCTCACCATGGCGGATTCTGGGACAGGTATCAGGGGAGCTGTTTTTT. Drawing the rest from reference TRBV18 and TRBJ2-2, the complete variable domain is NAGVMQNPRHLVRRRGQEARLRCSPMKGHSHVYWYRQLPEEGLKFMVYLQKENIIDESGMPKERFSAEFPKEGPSILRIQQVVRGDSAAYFCASSPWRILGQVSGELFFGEGSRLTVL.

This clone was detected once. Here the CDR3 DNA reads TGTGCCAGCAGTTTAATGGGAGCGGGGGGACCGGGTACGCAGTATTTT. Translated: CASSLMGAGGPGTQYF. The gene calls are TRBV27 and TRBJ2-3, with 9 bases matching TRBD2. The CDR3 contains 16 residues. V lost 2 bases and J lost 8; bases outside the gene matches: 11. Germline V CDR1 and CDR2: MNHEY, SMNVEV (reference sequence).

The chain carries TRBV7-9 and TRBJ2-3; maybe TRBD1 (6 bases). Germline V CDR1 and CDR2: SEHNR, FQNEAQ (reference sequence). The V end lost 4 bases, the J end lost 0 bases, and 11 bases lay between the germline ends. The CDR3 totals 15 residues. In nucleotides, the CDR3 is TGTGCCAGCAGCTCCGGGACACTTAGCACAGATACGCAGTATTTT. This gives the protein CASSSGTLSTDTQYF.

V usage is TRBV6-2 or TRBV6-3 and J usage is TRBJ1-1; D unclear. V lost 2 bases to trimming and J lost 3 bases, with 4 bases between them. CDR1 is MNHEY, CDR2 SVGEGT, per germline. This CDR3 has 12 residues. Here the CDR3 DNA reads TGTGCCAGCAGTTACAGAGACACTGAAGCTTTCTTT. Translating gives CASSYRDTEAFF.

The chain couples TRBV5-5 to TRBJ1-5; D call uncertain. The CDR3 covers 14 residues. CDR1 and CDR2 (germline): SGHKS, YYEKEE (reference sequence). V lost 1 base to trimming and J lost 4 bases, with 9 bases between them. CDR3 region: CASSLLDFNQPQHF. In DNA form, the CDR3 reads TGTGCCAGCAGCTTGTTGGACTTTAATCAGCCCCAGCATTTT.

The gene calls are TRBV18 and TRBJ2-7; 12 bases match TRBD2. Germline CDR1 reads KGHSH; CDR2 reads LQKENI. V shed 3 bases and J 3 bases; nucleotides not matched to a gene: 0. This CDR3 is built from 14 residues. The CDR3 DNA sequence: TGTGCCAGCTCACCGACTAGCGGGAGCTACGAGCAGTACTTC. This sequence encodes CASSPTSGSYEQYF.

The rearrangement uses TRBV7-9 and TRBJ1-2; TRBD1 is a possible D gene (6 bases). CDR1 and CDR2 from the germline V gene are SEHNR and FQNEAQ (reference sequence). The CDR3 sequence is 15 residues long. V lost 5 bases and J 3 bases, leaving 16 bases between the germline ends. The CDR3 reads CASSATGREHYGYTF. Here the CDR3 DNA reads TGTGCCAGCAGCGCTACAGGGAGGGAACACTATGGCTACACCTTC.

This clone has only a few counts. The chain links TRBV7-2 to TRBJ2-1, with D possibly being TRBD2 (6 bases). The CDR3 has 13 residues. The germline gives CDR1 SGHTA, CDR2 FQGNSA. Trimming took 2 bases from V and 8 from J, leaving 10 bases between them. CDR3 sequence: CASSLTRLDEQFF. The DNA of the CDR3 is TGTGCCAGCAGCTTAACGAGACTAGATGAGCAGTTCTTC. Variable domain in full (rest from reference TRBV7-2 and TRBJ2-1): GAGVSQSPSNKVTEKGKDVELRCDPISGHTALYWYRQSLGQGLEFLIYFQGNSAPDKSGLPSDRFSAERTGGSVSTLTIQRTQQEDSAVYLCASSLTRLDEQFFGPGTRLTVL.

J is TRBJ2-2 and V is TRBV3-1 (or the pseudogene TRBV3-2); D uncertain. CDR3 length: 15 amino acids. V lost 4 bases and J 1 base, leaving 10 bases between the germline ends. Germline V gives CDR1 LGHDT, CDR2 YNNKEL (reference sequence). The CDR3 region is CASSLVLLNTGELFF. CDR3 DNA: TGTGCCAGCAGCCTTGTACTTCTGAACACCGGGGAGCTGTTTTTT.

The chain joins TRBV12-5 to TRBJ2-1; 7 bases are a match to TRBD1. This CDR3 contains 15 residues. V gave up 1 base and J gave up 9 bases; unmatched junction bases: 9. Germline V lookup: CDR1 LGHNT, CDR2 FRNRAP. The CDR3 DNA is TGTGCTAGTGGTTTGGGGTCGACAGGGAACGGTGAGCAGTTCTTC. It codes for CASGLGSTGNGEQFF.

This clone was seen just once. This chain uses TRBV7-3 with TRBJ1-2; 7 bases fit TRBD1. CDR1 and CDR2 (germline): SGHTA, FQGTGA. V lost 2 bases and J lost 6; bases outside the gene matches: 3. The CDR3 spans 13 residues. CDR3 DNA sequence: TGTGCCAGCAGCTTAGGAGGGACAGATGGCTACACCTTC. Translating gives CASSLGGTDGYTF.

The CDR3 DNA is TGTGCCAGCAGCTTAGCGCCGGTCCAGGATAATGAAAAACTGTTTTTT. As protein: CASSLAPVQDNEKLFF. J is TRBJ1-4 and V is TRBV7-6; D gene uncertain. This CDR3 has 16 amino acids. The V end was cut by 0 bases, the J end by 4 bases, with 12 bases between. Germline V gene data show CDR1 as SGHVS and CDR2 as FNYEAQ.

This sequence joins TRBV5-1 and TRBJ1-1; maybe TRBD1 (5 bases). Trimming pared 5 bases from V and 0 bases from J, leaving 11 bases between. The V gene's germline CDR1 is SGHRS and CDR2 YFSETQ. The CDR3 is 14 residues long. The CDR3 DNA is TGCGCCAGCAGAACGACAGATTTGAACACTGAAGCTTTCTTT. The encoded protein is CASRTTDLNTEAFF.

Remarks on this clone: This same CDR3 is encoded by further DNA sequences in the sample. CDR3 loop: CASSSGQGGMNTEAFF. The CDR3 nucleotides are TGCGCCAGCAGCTCGGGACAGGGGGGAATGAACACTGAAGCTTTCTTT. The gene calls are TRBV5-1 and TRBJ1-1, with 11 bases aligning to TRBD1. CDR1 and CDR2 from the germline V gene are SGHRS and YFSETQ. This CDR3 region has 16 residues. V shed 3 bases, J shed 0 bases, and the junction held 4 bases outside the gene matches.

The gene calls are TRBV2 and TRBJ2-7, with 7 bases fitting TRBD2. V lost 3 bases to trimming and J lost 6 bases; unmatched junction nucleotides: 2. CDR1 is SNHLY, CDR2 FYNNEI, per germline. CDR3 size: 12 residues. The CDR3 loop reads CASSDERGEQYF. CDR3 in DNA: TGTGCCAGCAGTGATGAGCGGGGCGAGCAGTACTTC.

This clone was picked up one time. V usage is TRBV5-1 and J usage is TRBJ2-2; D not resolved. Trimming pared 0 bases from V and 2 bases from J, leaving 8 bases between. Looked up from germline, CDR1 is SGHRS and CDR2 is YFSETQ. CDR3 length equals 15 residues. The CDR3 nucleotides are TGCGCCAGCAGCTTGGGTGGCTCCAACACCGGGGAGCTGTTTTTT. This translates into CASSLGGSNTGELFF. Supplemented by reference TRBV5-1 and TRBJ2-2, the full variable domain reads KAGVTQTPRYLIKTRGQQVTLSCSPISGHRSVSWYQQTPGQGLQFLFEYFSETQRNKGNFPGRFSGRQFSNSRSEMNVSTLELGDSALYLCASSLGGSNTGELFFGEGSRLTVL.